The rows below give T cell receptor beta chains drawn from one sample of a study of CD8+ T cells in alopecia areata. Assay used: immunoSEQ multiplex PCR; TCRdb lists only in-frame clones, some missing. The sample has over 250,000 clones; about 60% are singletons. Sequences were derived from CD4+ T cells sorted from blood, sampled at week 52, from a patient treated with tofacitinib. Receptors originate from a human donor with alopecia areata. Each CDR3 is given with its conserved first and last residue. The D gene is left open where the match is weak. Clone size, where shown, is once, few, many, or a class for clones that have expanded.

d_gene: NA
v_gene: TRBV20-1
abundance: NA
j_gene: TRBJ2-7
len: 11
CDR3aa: CSARAGREQYF
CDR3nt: TGCAGTGCTAGAGCGGGCCGCGAGCAGTACTTC

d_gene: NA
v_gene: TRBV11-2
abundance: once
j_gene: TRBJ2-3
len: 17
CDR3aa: CASSSRTSSASTDTQYF
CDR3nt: TGTGCCAGCAGCTCCCGGACGTCTAGCGCTAGCACAGATACGCAGTATTTT

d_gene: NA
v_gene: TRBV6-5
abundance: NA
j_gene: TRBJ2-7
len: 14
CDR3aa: CASSSRDSGYEQYF
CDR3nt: TGTGCCAGCAGTTCCCGGGACTCCGGCTACGAGCAGTACTTC

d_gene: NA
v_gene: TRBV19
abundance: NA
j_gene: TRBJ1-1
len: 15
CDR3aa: CASSTPGRGSTEAFF
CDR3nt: TGTGCCAGTAGTACCCCGGGGAGGGGAAGTACTGAAGCTTTCTTT

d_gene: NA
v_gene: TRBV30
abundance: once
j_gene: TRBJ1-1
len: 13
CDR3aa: CAWSTRGSTEAFF
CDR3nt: TGTGCCTGGAGTACTAGGGGATCCACTGAAGCTTTCTTT

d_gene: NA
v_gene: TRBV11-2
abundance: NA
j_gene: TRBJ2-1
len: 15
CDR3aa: CASSSDISSYNEQFF
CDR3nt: TGTGCCAGCAGCTCCGACATAAGTTCCTACAATGAGCAGTTCTTC

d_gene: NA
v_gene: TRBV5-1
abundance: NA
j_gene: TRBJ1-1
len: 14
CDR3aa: CASSFTDLNTEAFF
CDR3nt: TGCGCCAGCAGCTTCACGGACCTGAACACTGAAGCTTTCTTT

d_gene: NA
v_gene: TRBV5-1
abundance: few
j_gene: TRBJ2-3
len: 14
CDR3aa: CASRASTTTDTQYF
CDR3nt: TGCGCCAGCAGAGCTTCCACAACCACAGATACGCAGTATTTT

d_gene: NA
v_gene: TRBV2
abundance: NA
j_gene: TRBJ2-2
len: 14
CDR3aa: CASSGQGAAGELFF
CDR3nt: TGTGCCAGCAGTGGGCAGGGAGCGGCCGGGGAGCTGTTTTTT

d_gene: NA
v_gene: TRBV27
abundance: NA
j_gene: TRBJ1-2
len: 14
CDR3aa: CASGRQELNYGYTF
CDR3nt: TGTGCCAGCGGTAGACAGGAACTAAACTATGGCTACACCTTC

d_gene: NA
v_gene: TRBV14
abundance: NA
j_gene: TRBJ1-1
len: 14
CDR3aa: CASSQSPPVTEAFF
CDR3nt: TGTGCCAGCAGCCAATCTCCCCCCGTCACTGAAGCTTTCTTT

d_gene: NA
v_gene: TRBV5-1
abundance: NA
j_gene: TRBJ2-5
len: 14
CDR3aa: CASSLDASQETQYF
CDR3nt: TGCGCCAGCAGCTTGGACGCGAGCCAAGAGACCCAGTACTTC

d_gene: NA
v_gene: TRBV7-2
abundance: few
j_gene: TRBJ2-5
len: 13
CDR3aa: CASSQDSQETQYF
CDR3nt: TGTGCCAGCAGCCAGGACAGCCAAGAGACCCAGTACTTC

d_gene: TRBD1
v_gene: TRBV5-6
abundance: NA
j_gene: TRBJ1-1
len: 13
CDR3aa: CASTQGRNTEAFF
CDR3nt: TGTGCCAGCACACAGGGGAGGAACACTGAAGCTTTCTTT

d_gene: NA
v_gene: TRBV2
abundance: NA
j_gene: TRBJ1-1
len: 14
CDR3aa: CASTLKIMNTEAFF
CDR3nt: TGTGCCAGCACCCTTAAAATAATGAACACTGAAGCTTTCTTT

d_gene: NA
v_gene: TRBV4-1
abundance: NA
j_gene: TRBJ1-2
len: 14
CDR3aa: CASSPPGRLYGYTF
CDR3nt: TGCGCCAGCAGCCCACCGGGCCGACTCTATGGCTACACCTTC

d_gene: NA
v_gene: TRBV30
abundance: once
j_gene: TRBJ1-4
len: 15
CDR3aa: CAWSPGRPGGEKLFF
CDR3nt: TGTGCCTGGAGTCCGGGCCGCCCTGGGGGAGAAAAACTGTTTTTT

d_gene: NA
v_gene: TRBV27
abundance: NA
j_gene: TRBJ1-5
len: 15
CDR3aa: CASSLFGQNSQPQHF
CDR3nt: TGTGCCAGCAGTTTATTCGGACAGAACTCACAGCCCCAGCATTTT

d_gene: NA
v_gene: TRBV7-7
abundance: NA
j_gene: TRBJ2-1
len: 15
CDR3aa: CASSPSRAFSNEQFF
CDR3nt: TGTGCTAGCAGCCCTAGCCGGGCCTTCAGCAATGAGCAGTTCTTC

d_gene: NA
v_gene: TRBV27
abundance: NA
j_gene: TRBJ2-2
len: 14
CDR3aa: CASSPAGGGGELFF
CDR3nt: TGTGCCAGCAGTCCGGCAGGCGGAGGCGGGGAGCTGTTTTTT

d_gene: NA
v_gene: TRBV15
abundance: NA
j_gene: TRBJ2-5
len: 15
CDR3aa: CATSRDQVGRETQYF
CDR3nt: TGTGCCACCAGCAGAGATCAGGTGGGACGGGAGACCCAGTACTTC

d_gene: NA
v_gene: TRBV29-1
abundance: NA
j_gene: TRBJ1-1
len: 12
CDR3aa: CSVHTANTEAFF
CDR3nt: TGCAGCGTTCACACAGCGAACACTGAAGCTTTCTTT

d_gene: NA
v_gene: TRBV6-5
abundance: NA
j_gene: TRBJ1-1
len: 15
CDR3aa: CASRHTNTRNTEAFF
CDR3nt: TGTGCCAGCAGACACACCAACACACGGAACACTGAAGCTTTCTTT

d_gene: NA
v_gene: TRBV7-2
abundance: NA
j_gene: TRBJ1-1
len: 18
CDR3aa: CASSLDRAGHLLDTEAFF
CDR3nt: TGTGCCAGCAGCTTAGATAGAGCGGGACACCTCCTCGACACTGAAGCTTTCTTT

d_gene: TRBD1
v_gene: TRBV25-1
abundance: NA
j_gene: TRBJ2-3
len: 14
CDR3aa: CASSEGQPTDTQYF
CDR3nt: TGTGCCAGCAGTGAGGGACAGCCCACAGATACGCAGTATTTT

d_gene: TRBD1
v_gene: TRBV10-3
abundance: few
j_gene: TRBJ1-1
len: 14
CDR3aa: CAISEGTGGSQAFF
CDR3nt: TGTGCCATCAGTGAAGGGACAGGGGGATCGCAAGCTTTCTTT

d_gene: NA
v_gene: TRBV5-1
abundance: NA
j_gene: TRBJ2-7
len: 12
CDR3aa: CASSFRLGEQYF
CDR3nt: TGCGCCAGCAGCTTTCGCCTGGGCGAGCAGTACTTC

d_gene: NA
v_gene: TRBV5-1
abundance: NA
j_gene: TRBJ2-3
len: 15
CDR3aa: CASSLRALGTDTQYF
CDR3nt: TGCGCCAGCAGTTTGAGGGCTCTGGGCACAGATACGCAGTATTTT

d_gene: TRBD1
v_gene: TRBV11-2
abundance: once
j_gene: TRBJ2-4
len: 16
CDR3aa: CASSPIGQGFVDIQYF
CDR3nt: TGTGCCAGCAGCCCAATTGGACAGGGATTCGTGGACATTCAGTACTTC

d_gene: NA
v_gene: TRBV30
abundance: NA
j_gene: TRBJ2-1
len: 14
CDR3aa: CAWSAGRTYNEQFF
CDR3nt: TGTGCCTGGAGTGCCGGACGCACTTACAATGAGCAGTTCTTC

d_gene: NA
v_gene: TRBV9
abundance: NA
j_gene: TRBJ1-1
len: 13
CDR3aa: CASSVVSNTEAFF
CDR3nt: TGTGCCAGCAGCGTAGTCAGCAACACTGAAGCTTTCTTT

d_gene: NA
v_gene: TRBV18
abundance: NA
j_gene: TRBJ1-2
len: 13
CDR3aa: CASSPSLEDGYTF
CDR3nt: TGTGCCAGCTCACCATCCCTCGAAGATGGCTACACCTTC

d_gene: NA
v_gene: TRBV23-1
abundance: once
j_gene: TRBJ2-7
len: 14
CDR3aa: CASSLRGAFAEQYF
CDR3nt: TGCGCCAGCAGTCTTCGGGGAGCCTTCGCCGAGCAGTACTTC

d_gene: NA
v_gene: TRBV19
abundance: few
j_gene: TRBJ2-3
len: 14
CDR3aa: CASSSPGATDTQYF
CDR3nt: TGTGCCAGTAGTTCTCCGGGGGCAACAGATACGCAGTATTTT

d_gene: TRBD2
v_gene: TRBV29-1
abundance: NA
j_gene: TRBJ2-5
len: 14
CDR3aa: CSVDLGPGRETQYF
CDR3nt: TGCAGCGTTGACCTCGGGCCCGGGAGGGAGACCCAGTACTTC

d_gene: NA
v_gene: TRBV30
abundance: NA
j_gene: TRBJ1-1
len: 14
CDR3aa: CAWRRTDGNTEAFF
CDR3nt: TGTGCCTGGAGGAGGACCGACGGGAACACTGAAGCTTTCTTT

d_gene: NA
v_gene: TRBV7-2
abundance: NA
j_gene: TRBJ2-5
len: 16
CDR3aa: CASSLIRGAYQETQYF
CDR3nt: TGTGCCAGCAGCTTAATCCGGGGCGCATACCAAGAGACCCAGTACTTC

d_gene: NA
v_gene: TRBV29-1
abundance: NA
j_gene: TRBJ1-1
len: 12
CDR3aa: CSVQGIDTEAFF
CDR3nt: TGCAGCGTTCAGGGGATTGACACTGAAGCTTTCTTT

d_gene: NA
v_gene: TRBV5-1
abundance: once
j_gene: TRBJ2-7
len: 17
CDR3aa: CASSLGGKISRSYEQYF
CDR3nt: TGCGCCAGCAGCTTAGGGGGAAAGATATCCAGATCCTACGAGCAGTACTTC

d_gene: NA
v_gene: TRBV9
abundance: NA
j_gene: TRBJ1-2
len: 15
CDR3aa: CASSVGQSPDYGYTF
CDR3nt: TGTGCCAGCAGCGTAGGTCAGTCCCCGGACTATGGCTACACCTTC

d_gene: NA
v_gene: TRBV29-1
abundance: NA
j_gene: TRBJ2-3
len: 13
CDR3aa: CSVEDQRGDTQYF
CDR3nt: TGCAGCGTTGAGGACCAGCGTGGAGATACGCAGTATTTT

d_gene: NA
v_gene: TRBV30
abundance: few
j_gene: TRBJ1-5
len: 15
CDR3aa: CAWSVGLAGNQPQHF
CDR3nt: TGTGCCTGGAGTGTAGGGTTGGCGGGCAATCAGCCCCAGCATTTT

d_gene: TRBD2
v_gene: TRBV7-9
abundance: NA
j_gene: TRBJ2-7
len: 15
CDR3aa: CASSLVSGSADEQYF
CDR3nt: TGTGCCAGCAGCTTAGTTAGCGGGAGCGCAGACGAGCAGTACTTC